This record looks at one TCR beta chain sequence and its context. This specimen comes from a study of cytotoxic CD8 clonotypes in ibrutinib-treated CLL. This CDR3 spans 14 amino acids. Germline V lookup: CDR1 SGHVS, CDR2 FQNEAQ. Unmatched junction bases numbered 2, after V lost 1 base and J lost 4 bases. Targeted sequencing depth ranged from 1 in 200,000 to 1 in 1 million T cells. Measured with immunoSEQ multiplex PCR; TCRdb has only the in-frame clones, and not every one. The sample yields under 45,000 clones, roughly 65% seen once. This TCR came from a human donor with chronic lymphocytic leukemia. The chain carries TRBV7-8 and TRBJ1-1; TRBD1 agrees at 8 bases. This sample comprised PBMCs, obtained at disease progression, from a patient treated with ibrutinib. This CDR3 reads CASSLDRGITEAFF. The CDR3 DNA is TGTGCCAGCAGCTTAGACAGGGGGATCACTGAAGCTTTCTTT.